This T cell receptor beta chain came from a study of lymphopenia after photon versus proton radiotherapy. Clones were read by immunoSEQ multiplex PCR, and TCRdb kept only the in-frame ones, dropping some. The data contain roughly 150,000 clones, 88% of them singletons. In regard to this clone: The same CDR3 also results from other DNA sequences found in this sample.

Germline CDR1 and CDR2: SGHNT and YYREEE (reference sequence). Between the trimmed V and J ends, which lost 4 bases and 3 bases, there was a span of 10 bases. The CDR3 is made up of 13 amino acids. The sequencing here drew on peripheral blood, taken from a patient treated with photon-based radiotherapy. The source is a man aged 50 or older with gastric cancer. This rearrangement joins TRBV5-4 to TRBJ2-5; D possibly uses TRBD1 or TRBD2 (5 bases each). The DNA for the CDR3 is TGTGCCAGCAGCCTCGGGACGGAAGAGACCCAGTACTTC. It yields the protein CASSLGTEETQYF.